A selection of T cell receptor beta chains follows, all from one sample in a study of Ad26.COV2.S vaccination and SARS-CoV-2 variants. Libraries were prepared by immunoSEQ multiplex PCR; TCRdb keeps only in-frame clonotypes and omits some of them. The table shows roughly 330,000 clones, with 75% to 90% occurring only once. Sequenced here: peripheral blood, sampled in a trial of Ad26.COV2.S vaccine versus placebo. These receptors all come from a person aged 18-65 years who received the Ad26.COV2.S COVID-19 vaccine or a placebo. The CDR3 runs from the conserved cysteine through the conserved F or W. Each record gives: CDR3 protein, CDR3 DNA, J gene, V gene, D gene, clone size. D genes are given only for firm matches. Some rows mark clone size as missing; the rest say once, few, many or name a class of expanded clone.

CASSQEGRSTQYF,TGTGCCAGCAGCCAAGAGGGTAGGAGTACCCAGTACTTC,TRBJ2-5,TRBV3-1/TRBV3-2,.,once
CASKQGQDSPLHF,TGTGCCAGCAAGCAGGGCCAGGATTCACCCCTCCACTTT,TRBJ1-6,TRBV6-5,.,.
CTSSPKGQGGTEAFF,TGCACCAGCAGCCCCAAGGGACAGGGAGGCACTGAAGCTTTCTTT,TRBJ1-1,TRBV1,.,.
CASKGSSLETQYF,TGTGCCAGCAAGGGGAGTTCATTAGAGACCCAGTACTTC,TRBJ2-5,TRBV6-5,.,.
CASSLREEAFF,TGTGCCAGCAGTTTGAGAGAAGAAGCTTTCTTT,TRBJ1-1,TRBV12-3/TRBV12-4,.,.
CASSSIVGKGGEQFF,TGTGCCAGCAGTTCGATAGTAGGTAAAGGAGGTGAGCAGTTCTTC,TRBJ2-1,TRBV6-5,.,.
CASSLAMGQPQHF,TGTGCCAGCAGCTTAGCGATGGGGCAGCCCCAGCATTTT,TRBJ1-5,TRBV7-9,.,.
CASSLVRGRNTIYF,TGTGCCAGCAGCTTAGTCAGGGGGAGAAACACCATATATTTT,TRBJ1-3,TRBV7-9,TRBD1,.
CASSFKQGYTYEQYF,TGTGCCAGCAGCTTTAAACAGGGATATACCTACGAGCAGTACTTC,TRBJ2-7,TRBV11-2,.,.
CASSFSGGEQFF,TGTGCCAGCAGCTTTAGCGGCGGTGAGCAGTTCTTC,TRBJ2-1,TRBV5-5,.,few